This TCR beta chain came from a study of T cell responses to AZD1222 COVID-19 vaccine. Study-level information: Pooled samples include second doses given at about 4 or 12 weeks. Findings and limits, study-wide: At baseline, just five or six AZD1222 recipients tested seropositive.

Points on this clone: Its cognate antigen is unknown.

Method: immunoSEQ multiplex PCR; TCRdb's copy keeps in-frame clones and lacks some. Seen here are about 150,000 clones, roughly 89% observed once, and the top ten hold 5%. In germline, CDR1 is SGDLS, CDR2 YYNGEE. Deletions cut 2 bases from V and 2 bases from J, with 7 bases between. The CDR3 has 13 amino acids. This receptor was obtained from an adult in good health. The sample here was peripheral blood, taken on day 0 of AZD1222 vaccination. The V and J genes are TRBV9 and TRBJ1-2; tentative D call: TRBD1 (6 bases). The CDR3 loop is CASSVGQNYGYTF. CDR3 nucleotides: TGTGCCAGCAGCGTGGGACAAAACTATGGCTACACCTTC. Together with reference TRBV9 and TRBJ1-2, the CDR3 gives the full variable domain: DSGVTQTPKHLITATGQRVTLRCSPRSGDLSVYWYQQSLDQGLQFLIQYYNGEERAKGNILERFSAQQFPDLHSELNLSSLELGDSALYFCASSVGQNYGYTFGSGTRLTVV.